This entry is about one TCR beta chain. The data stem from a study of CD8+CD57+ T cells in acquired aplastic anemia. Study in general: Roughly 3.2 ug was the average amount of DNA from sorted CD4+ and CD8+ cells.

Those patients picked for sequencing had displayed CD8+CD57+ cell expansion on flow cytometry. Untreated patients provided the blood samples, with no therapy given before sampling. The use of genomic DNA as template underpinned the TCR beta VDJ and CDR3 profiling. TCRdb redid the calling of the reads with MiXCR, one entry per CDR3 protein. The sample lists 150,000 to 200,000 distinct CDR3 sequences, roughly half occurring once. The length of the CDR3 is 16 residues. Looked up from germline, CDR1 is SGHVS and CDR2 is FNYEAQ. Trimming cost V 6 bases and J 1 base, with 18 bases left between them. The V gene is TRBV7-6, the J gene TRBJ1-1; possible D gene TRBD1, 6 bases. Sample: sorted CD4+, CD8+, or CD8+CD57+ T cells (not recorded which) from PBMCs. The TCR originated in a human donor with aplastic anemia. CDR3 in amino acids: CASSDGRGQANTEAFF. DNA of the CDR3: TGTGCCAGCAGTGACGGGCGGGGGCAGGCGAACACTGAAGCTTTCTTT.